This entry lists 26 T cell receptor beta chains sequenced from one sample in a study of shared clonotypes between healthy human individuals. Only in-frame clones appear in the TCRdb table, and some are missing; sequencing was by immunoSEQ multiplex PCR. The profile shows about 700,000 clones, approximately 90% of them singletons. Naive CD8 cells were CD45RO-negative, positively selected for CCR7, excluding terminally differentiated effector memory CD45RA+ cells. The sequencing input was naive CD8+ T cells sorted from blood. The source of these receptors is a young man in good health.

This chain connects TRBV28 to TRBJ2-7; tentatively, D is TRBD1 (5 bases). Germline V gene data show CDR1 as MDHEN and CDR2 as SYDVKM. Trimming left V 4 bases short and J 2 bases short, with 9 bases between. The CDR3 covers 13 residues. The CDR3 DNA follows: TGTGCCAGCAGTTGGGCGGACACCTACGAGCAGTACTTC. It translates to CASSWADTYEQYF.

V and J are TRBV6-1 and TRBJ2-7; D not resolved. The V gene lost 3 bases and the J gene lost 3 bases, with 15 bases spanning the gap. The CDR3 spans 15 residues. Per the germline V gene, CDR1 is MNHNS and CDR2 is SASEGT. The CDR3 protein is CASSETLGLNYEQYF. CDR3 coding DNA: TGTGCCAGCAGTGAGACCCTCGGGCTAAACTACGAGCAGTACTTC.

The chain employs TRBV9 and TRBJ2-1; D tentatively reads TRBD1 or TRBD2 (6 bases each). V was clipped by 4 bases and J by 0 bases, with 14 bases between them. The CDR3 sequence is 16 residues long. The germline V gene encodes CDR1 SGDLS and CDR2 YYNGEE. In nucleotides, the CDR3 is TGTGCCAGCAGCCCGAGGGGGGAGGCCTCCTACAATGAGCAGTTCTTC. Translation gives CASSPRGEASYNEQFF.

This clone was recorded a few times. A much larger clone sits a single nucleotide away, making a read error possible. V gene TRBV6-1 combines with J gene TRBJ2-3, with 10 bases identical to TRBD2. V dropped 5 bases and J dropped 2; count of bases not matched to a gene: 1. The CDR3 spans 14 residues. Germline V lookup: CDR1 MNHNS, CDR2 SASEGT. DNA of the CDR3: TGTGCCAGCAGTAGCGGGAGGGCCACAGATACGCAGTATTTT. Protein: CASSSGRATDTQYF.

This chain uses TRBV14 with TRBJ2-2; no firm D call. The V gene's germline CDR1 is SGHDN and CDR2 FVKESK. The CDR3 has 14 amino acids. V dropped 0 bases and J dropped 4 bases, with 6 bases sitting between them. This CDR3 is CASSQDFTTGELFF. In nucleotides, the CDR3 is TGTGCCAGCAGCCAAGATTTTACCACCGGGGAGCTGTTTTTT.

J is TRBJ2-7 and V is TRBV27; D call uncertain. V shed 8 bases and J shed 7 bases, with 21 bases lying between them. This CDR3 has 14 amino acids. Germline loops: CDR1 MNHEY, CDR2 SMNVEV (reference sequence). The CDR3 spells CASASGLAPYEQYF. CDR3 DNA sequence: TGTGCCAGCGCTTCCGGGCTGGCACCATATGAGCAGTACTTC.

V and J are TRBV7-9 and TRBJ2-1; 8 nucleotides align to TRBD1. The CDR3 contains 14 residues. Trimming took 5 bases from V and 4 from J; bases not matched to a gene: 4. Germline V gene data show CDR1 as SEHNR and CDR2 as FQNEAQ (reference sequence). The CDR3 DNA reads as TGTGCCAGCAGCCCGGACAGGGCTTACAATGAGCAGTTCTTC. Translated: CASSPDRAYNEQFF.

J is TRBJ2-4 and V is TRBV7-2; D is perhaps TRBD1 or TRBD2 (6 bases each). Germline assignment: CDR1 SGHTA and CDR2 FQGNSA. This CDR3 is built from 16 residues. V was pared by 4 bases and J by 6 bases, with 19 bases between. DNA of the CDR3: TGTGCCAGCAGCTCCCTACCCTCCGGGGGCGGAAACATTCAGTACTTC. Translated, it gives CASSSLPSGGGNIQYF.

CDR3 sequence reads: CASSLAGGQETQYF. CDR3 nucleotides: TGTGCCAGCAGCTTGGCAGGGGGCCAAGAGACCCAGTACTTC. This sequence joins TRBV5-4 and TRBJ2-5; 7 positions agree with TRBD1. With 0 bases clipped from V and 1 base from J, the junction kept 0 bases outside the gene matches. The CDR3 extends over 14 amino acids. Germline assignment: CDR1 SGHNT and CDR2 YYREEE (reference sequence).

The chain combines TRBV5-5 with TRBJ2-7, with TRBD2 identical over 7 bases. Trimming removed 0 bases from V and 0 bases from J; junction bases left unmatched: 9. This CDR3 comprises 17 residues. In germline, CDR1 is SGHKS, CDR2 YYEKEE (reference sequence). CDR3 in DNA: TGTGCCAGCAGCTTGGCCCGGGGGGAAAACACCTCCTACGAGCAGTACTTC. Translated, it gives CASSLARGENTSYEQYF.

The rearrangement uses TRBV7-9 and TRBJ2-7; 11 bases are shared with TRBD2. The germline CDR1 and CDR2 sequences are SEHNR and FQNEAQ (reference sequence). The trim removed 5 bases at V and 4 bases at J, leaving 13 bases unmatched. CDR3 length: 17 residues. In nucleotides, the CDR3 is TGTGCCAGCAGCCCAAAAGACCCACTAGCGGGAGTGTACGAGCAGTACTTC. This codes for CASSPKDPLAGVYEQYF.

This clone was seen many times. The J gene is TRBJ2-7, the V gene TRBV4-1; TRBD2 matches 12 bases. The germline V gene has CDR1 MGHRA and CDR2 YSYEKL. V lost 1 base to trimming and J lost 2 bases; unmatched junction nucleotides: 9. The CDR3 has 18 amino acids. The CDR3 reads CASSQGGLAGFNPYEQYF. CDR3 nucleotide sequence: TGCGCCAGCAGCCAAGGGGGACTAGCGGGTTTTAATCCCTACGAGCAGTACTTC.

This clone was counted once. J is TRBJ2-2 and V is TRBV29-1; D not resolved. The CDR3 runs to 12 residues. Per the germline V gene, CDR1 is SQVTM and CDR2 is ANQGSEA. Trimming took off 7 bases at V and 1 base at J, with 7 bases between the two ends. For the CDR3, the DNA is TGCAGCGGGATACTGAACACCGGGGAGCTGTTTTTT. Its translation is CSGILNTGELFF.

In nucleotides, the CDR3 is TGCGCCAGCAGCCAAGGAGGGGGACTCCAAGAGACCCAGTACTTC. Its translation: CASSQGGGLQETQYF. This sequence joins TRBV4-1 and TRBJ2-5, with D possibly called TRBD1 or TRBD2 (6 bases each). V lost 1 base and J lost 1, with 10 bases in between. The CDR3 runs to 15 residues. Germline CDR1 reads MGHRA; CDR2 reads YSYEKL.

This clone showed up just once. V and J are TRBV7-9 and TRBJ2-1; the D gene is possibly TRBD2 (5 bases). V lost 6 bases to trimming and J lost 3 bases, with 12 bases between them. The CDR3 spans 14 residues. Germline V gene lookup returns CDR1 SEHNR and CDR2 FQNEAQ (reference sequence). CDR3 DNA: TGTGCCAGCAGTCGCAACGGACTCTACAATGAGCAGTTCTTC. Encoded protein: CASSRNGLYNEQFF.

As regards this clone: The junction differs from germline at one of its ends, possibly a read error. DNA for the CDR3: TGTGCCAGCAGCCCAACGGGGGCAAACCCTGACTTC. Amino acid sequence: CASSPTGANPDF. The chain joins TRBV7-9 to TRBJ2-7, with D possibly called TRBD1 or TRBD2 (6 bases each). Germline V gives CDR1 SEHNR, CDR2 FQNEAQ (reference sequence). The CDR3 is 12 amino acids.

V and J are TRBV6-1 and TRBJ2-1; D gene ambiguous. V lost 3 bases and J 3 bases, leaving 3 bases between the germline ends. This CDR3 has 12 amino acids. Germline V lookup: CDR1 MNHNS, CDR2 SASEGT. CDR3 coding DNA: TGTGCCAGCAGTGATCACTACAATGAGCAGTTCTTC. This encodes CASSDHYNEQFF.

This clone showed up just once. The J gene is TRBJ2-5, the V gene TRBV9; D is possibly TRBD1 (5 bases). CDR3 length: 14 amino acids. CDR1 SGDLS and CDR2 YYNGEE come from the germline V gene. V was cut by 1 base and J by 2 bases, with 9 bases left in between. The CDR3 protein is CASSVTDRQETQYF. The CDR3 DNA reads as TGTGCCAGCAGCGTAACTGACAGACAAGAGACCCAGTACTTC.

The chain is built from TRBV27 and TRBJ1-1; 7 bases map to TRBD1. Germline-derived CDR1 and CDR2 are MNHEY and SMNVEV (reference sequence). The junction had 13 bases not matched to a gene; V was cut back by 5 bases and J by 4 bases. This CDR3 has 16 amino acids. In DNA, the CDR3 is TGTGCCAGCAGTGAAACCGGGACAGCAATCTCCACTGAAGCTTTCTTT. It encodes CASSETGTAISTEAFF.

This rearrangement joins TRBV10-2 to TRBJ1-1; D gene ambiguous. Trimming removed 6 bases from V and 0 bases from J, with 8 bases in between. This CDR3 region has 13 residues. The germline gives CDR1 WSHSY, CDR2 SAAADI. The CDR3 loop is CASRVGLNTEAFF. The CDR3 DNA is TGCGCCAGCAGGGTGGGGTTGAACACTGAAGCTTTCTTT.

About this clone: Other DNA sequences in this specimen translate into the identical CDR3. This chain links TRBV4-1 with TRBJ2-7, with TRBD1 as a possible D gene (6 bases). The CDR3 covers 15 residues. CDR1 and CDR2 from the germline V gene are MGHRA and YSYEKL. Trimming took 4 bases from V and 0 from J, leaving 13 bases between them. In DNA form, the CDR3 reads TGCGCCAGCAGCCTCCGGGACACTAGCTCCTACGAGCAGTACTTC. Translating gives CASSLRDTSSYEQYF.

About this clone itself: One end of the junction fails to match germline, which may point to a read error. This chain uses TRBV2 with TRBJ2-1; D is ambiguous. The CDR3 runs to 13 residues. Per germline, CDR1 SNHLY and CDR2 FYNNEI. The CDR3 here is CASSDIRQREMLF. The CDR3 region has the DNA TGTGCCAGCAGTGATATTCGGCAGCGCGAGATGCTCTTC.

This clone was picked up one time. The V and J genes are TRBV6-6 and TRBJ2-3; perhaps TRBD2 as D (5 bases). Germline CDR1 and CDR2: MNHNY and SVGAGI (reference sequence). V was clipped by 2 bases and J by 6 bases, with 12 bases between them. The CDR3 contains 14 residues. Here the CDR3 reads CASSYALGVDTQYF. As DNA, the CDR3 is TGTGCCAGCAGTTACGCCCTGGGAGTGGATACGCAGTATTTT.

The V gene is TRBV6-4, the J gene TRBJ2-2; 12 bases align to TRBD2. Germline lookup yields CDR1 MRHNA and CDR2 SNTAGT. The CDR3 is made up of 15 amino acids. Unmatched junction bases numbered 3, after V lost 4 bases and J lost 6 bases. The CDR3 protein is CASSATSGSPGELFF. CDR3 nucleotide sequence: TGTGCCAGCAGTGCGACTAGCGGGAGTCCCGGGGAGCTGTTTTTT.

The J gene is TRBJ2-7, the V gene TRBV28; no clear D. Trimming took 3 bases from V and 0 from J, leaving 9 bases between them. The CDR3 is 14 amino acids. Germline CDR1 MDHEN, CDR2 SYDVKM. The CDR3 DNA follows: TGTGCCAGCAGTTTTTTTCGATCCTCCTACGAGCAGTACTTC. Its translation is CASSFFRSSYEQYF.

This rearrangement joins TRBV27 to TRBJ1-3; D is perhaps TRBD1 (5 bases). Germline-derived CDR1 and CDR2 are MNHEY and SMNVEV (reference sequence). This CDR3 region has 15 residues. The ends were cut back, 5 bases at V and 4 bases at J, with 15 bases in the middle. CDR3 loop: CASSPARGSGNTIYF. Here the CDR3 DNA reads TGTGCCAGCAGTCCCGCTCGGGGGTCCGGAAACACCATATATTTT.